This T cell receptor (beta chain) came from a study of T cell repertoires in cytomegalovirus infection. Study overall: CMV infection and matching HLA type were both indicated by public TCR beta signatures.

MiXCR was run by TCRdb on the reads, yielding one entry per CDR3 protein. The sample has approximately 300,000 distinct CDR3 sequences; 29% are singletons. This clonotype appeared a few times. Its antigen is undetermined. Germline CDR1 KGHDR, CDR2 SFDVKD. Trimming left V 8 bases short and J 3 bases short, with 12 bases between. The CDR3 spans 13 residues. The clonotype was recovered from a human donor in good health (CMV status not recorded). Some clones in this sample may be carry-over from other donors' samples. This chain connects TRBV24-1 to TRBJ1-1, with D possibly TRBD1 on 6 matching bases. The sequencing here drew on cultured PBMCs, taken from culture after CMV antigen stimulation. CDR3 loop: CATKGGSDTEAFF. In nucleotides, the CDR3 is TGTGCCACCAAGGGGGGATCGGACACTGAAGCTTTCTTT.